The 21 T cell receptor beta chains below all came from one sample that was sequenced in a study of blood T cell repertoires in COVID-19. Sequencing was performed with immunoSEQ multiplex PCR; in TCRdb, only in-frame clones are kept and a portion is missing. The sample yields about 200,000 clones, roughly four fifths seen once. The sequenced material came from PBMCs or T cells enriched from blood (not recorded which). The source is a woman between 45 and 65 years old who had been exposed to COVID-19.

This clone was seen a single time. The rearrangement links TRBV6-1 to TRBJ2-2; 12 nucleotides align to TRBD2. V shed 1 base, J shed 0 bases, and the junction held 6 bases outside the gene matches. This CDR3 contains 19 residues. Germline CDR1 reads MNHNS; CDR2 reads SASEGT. The CDR3 coding sequence is TGTGCCAGCAGTGAAGAGGGACTAGCGGGTTTCGCGAACACCGGGGAGCTGTTTTTT. It is translated as CASSEEGLAGFANTGELFF.

V is TRBV11-2 and J is TRBJ2-7; 7 nucleotides agree with TRBD1. CDR1 is SGHAT and CDR2 is FQNNGV in the germline V gene. CDR3 length: 15 residues. V lost 5 bases to trimming and J lost 3 bases; unmatched junction nucleotides: 10. CDR3 amino acids: CASSAHRDSYYEQYF. The CDR3 DNA reads as TGTGCCAGCAGCGCCCACCGGGACAGCTACTACGAGCAGTACTTC.

The gene calls are TRBV24-1 and TRBJ2-2; 9 positions match TRBD1. J gave up 3 bases and V 7 bases, and 2 bases lay outside the gene matches. The CDR3 is made up of 14 amino acids. The germline CDR1 and CDR2 sequences are KGHDR and SFDVKD. The CDR3 DNA follows: TGTGCCACCAGAAGACAGGGGGACACCGGGGAGCTGTTTTTT. It yields the protein CATRRQGDTGELFF.

V is TRBV10-3 and J is TRBJ1-2; 7 nucleotides line up with TRBD1. Trimming took 0 bases from V and 4 from J; bases not matched to a gene: 5. This CDR3 has 15 amino acids. From germline, CDR1 is ENHRY and CDR2 SYGVKD. The CDR3 sequence is CAISESGQSLYGYTF. The CDR3 DNA is TGTGCCATCAGTGAGTCGGGACAGTCCCTCTATGGCTACACCTTC.

The V gene is TRBV11-2, the J gene TRBJ2-3; 8 nucleotides match TRBD2. In germline, CDR1 is SGHAT, CDR2 FQNNGV. Losses at the gene ends were 0 bases for V and 1 base for J; bases not matched to a gene: 0. This CDR3 has 15 residues. This CDR3 reads CASSLELAGTDTQYF. The DNA of the CDR3 is TGTGCCAGCAGCTTAGAACTAGCGGGCACAGATACGCAGTATTTT. The full variable domain, rest sourced from reference TRBV11-2 and TRBJ2-3, is EAGVAQSPRYKIIEKRQSVAFWCNPISGHATLYWYQQILGQGPKLLIQFQNNGVVDDSQLPKDRFSAERLKGVDSTLKIQPAKLEDSAVYLCASSLELAGTDTQYFGPGTRLTVL.

CDR3 DNA: TGTGCCAGCAGGGACTGGGAATCCTATGGCTACACCTTC. Its translation is CASRDWESYGYTF. This chain joins TRBV28 and TRBJ1-2, with D hard to call. Germline values: CDR1 MDHEN, CDR2 SYDVKM. This CDR3 is built from 13 residues. The V and J ends lost 6 bases and 4 bases respectively, with 12 bases between them.

The CDR3 region is CASSQAGGRTDTQYF. The CDR3 coding sequence is TGTGCCAGCAGCCAAGCGGGGGGCCGCACAGATACGCAGTATTTT. This sequence joins TRBV3-1 (or the pseudogene TRBV3-2) and TRBJ2-3, with a tentative D call TRBD2 (7 bases). V was clipped by 1 base and J by 1 base, with 9 bases between them. CDR3 size: 15 residues. Germline V gene lookup returns CDR1 LGHDT and CDR2 YNNKEL (reference sequence).

The chain combines TRBV6-5 with TRBJ1-2; D remains unclear. This CDR3 comprises 12 residues. Germline CDR1 and CDR2: MNHEY and SVGAGI. Trimming left V 7 bases short and J 0 bases short, with 6 bases between. CDR3 in amino acids: CASTSSNYGYTF. CDR3 DNA: TGTGCCAGCACGAGCTCTAACTATGGCTACACCTTC.

The chain uses TRBV7-9 and TRBJ2-7; tentative D call: TRBD2 (6 bases). V was cut by 5 bases and J by 6 bases, with 14 bases left in between. Germline V CDR1 and CDR2: SEHNR, FQNEAQ (reference sequence). The CDR3 totals 13 residues. The CDR3: CASSPWRVREQYF. The CDR3 DNA reads as TGTGCCAGCAGCCCCTGGAGGGTCCGCGAGCAGTACTTC.

This clone was counted once. The genes are TRBV29-1 and TRBJ2-3; D remains unclear. The germline V gene encodes CDR1 SQVTM and CDR2 ANQGSEA. The CDR3 has 10 amino acids. Trimming stripped 6 bases from V and 8 bases from J, with 9 bases between. As DNA, the CDR3 is TGCAGCGTCGCGGTCCCTACGCAGTATTTT. This sequence encodes CSVAVPTQYF.

V usage is TRBV6-4 and J usage is TRBJ1-6, with a possible D match to TRBD1 (6 bases). Germline assignment: CDR1 MRHNA and CDR2 SNTAGT. CDR3 size: 17 residues. The V end was cut by 5 bases, the J end by 3 bases, with 17 bases between. The CDR3 spells CASSRTAQKFYNSPLHF. DNA of the CDR3: TGTGCCAGCAGTCGGACAGCGCAAAAGTTCTATAATTCACCCCTCCACTTT.

The chain couples TRBV3-1 (or the pseudogene TRBV3-2) to TRBJ1-4; a possible D gene is TRBD1 (6 bases). CDR1 is LGHDT, CDR2 YNNKEL, per germline (reference sequence). The CDR3 has 14 residues. V gave up 1 base and J gave up 7 bases, with 10 bases separating them. This CDR3 reads CASSQGGTIEKLFF. In DNA form, the CDR3 reads TGTGCCAGCAGCCAAGGGGGGACAATTGAAAAACTGTTTTTT.

The CDR3 reads CASSYVVGTGGYTF. Here the CDR3 DNA reads TGTGCCAGCAGTTATGTCGTTGGTACAGGAGGCTACACCTTC. This chain uses TRBV2 with TRBJ1-2; the D gene is possibly TRBD1 (5 bases). Germline CDR1 is SNHLY and CDR2 is FYNNEI. The length of the CDR3 is 14 residues. V lost 5 bases and J lost 8, with 18 bases in between.

The V and J genes are TRBV9 and TRBJ2-1, with 13 bases aligning to TRBD2. J lost 5 bases, V lost 4 bases, and 12 bases had no gene match. Germline-derived CDR1 and CDR2 are SGDLS and YYNGEE. The CDR3 totals 18 residues. CDR3 nucleotide sequence: TGTGCCAGCAGCCCGCGACTAGCGGGGGGTACCCCTAACAATGAGCAGTTCTTC. Its protein product is CASSPRLAGGTPNNEQFF.

The gene calls are TRBV7-6 and TRBJ2-7; D not certain. The germline CDR1 and CDR2 sequences are SGHVS and FNYEAQ. The CDR3 covers 13 residues. V dropped 4 bases and J dropped 5 bases, with 12 bases sitting between them. Here the CDR3 reads CASSSGGPDEQYF. CDR3 DNA sequence: TGTGCCAGCAGCTCCGGCGGTCCCGACGAGCAGTACTTC.

The chain employs TRBV7-6 and TRBJ1-4; 10 nucleotides align to TRBD1. The germline V gene has CDR1 SGHVS and CDR2 FNYEAQ. V gave up 2 bases and J gave up 8 bases; unmatched junction bases: 11. This CDR3 has 17 amino acids. The CDR3 DNA reads as TGTGCCAGCAGCTTAAGGGGGACCGGGACAGGGGAAGAAAAACTGTTTTTT. Its protein is CASSLRGTGTGEEKLFF.

The chain is built from TRBV5-3 and TRBJ1-2; D uncertain. TRBV5-3 is assigned to the ORF class and has an uncertain function. The CDR3 is made up of 15 amino acids. Trimming removed 2 bases from V and 5 bases from J, with 16 bases in between. The CDR3 region has the DNA TGTGCCAGAAGCTTCTCCCTCAGGCAGCCATATGGCTACACCTTC. The encoded protein is CARSFSLRQPYGYTF.

The chain is built from TRBV15 and TRBJ1-5; possibly TRBD1 for D (5 bases). Germline V gene data show CDR1 as LNHNV and CDR2 as YYDKDF (reference sequence). CDR3 length: 17 residues. The V and J ends lost 0 bases and 3 bases respectively, with 15 bases between them. The CDR3 spells CATSRDHEQVNNQPQHF. CDR3 DNA: TGTGCCACCAGCAGAGATCATGAACAGGTCAACAATCAGCCCCAGCATTTT.

The chain employs TRBV10-2 and TRBJ1-4; 7 nucleotides match TRBD1. The CDR3 is 16 residues long. CDR1 is WSHSY, CDR2 SAAADI, per germline. Trimming at V came to 6 bases and at J to 8 bases, leaving 15 bases not matched to a gene. CDR3 amino acids: CASRESGTVRMEKLFF. Written as DNA, the CDR3 is TGCGCCAGCAGGGAATCCGGGACAGTAAGGATGGAAAAACTGTTTTTT.

The rearrangement joins TRBV5-6 to TRBJ2-5; unclear D gene. In germline, CDR1 is SGHDT, CDR2 YYEEEE. V was clipped by 1 base and J by 2 bases, with 6 bases between them. The CDR3 extends over 13 amino acids. CDR3 sequence (DNA): TGTGCCAGCAGCTTGTTTCCACAAGAGACCCAGTACTTC. Protein product: CASSLFPQETQYF.

This chain connects TRBV27 to TRBJ1-2, with 9 positions matching TRBD1. This CDR3 spans 14 amino acids. The ends lost 3 bases at V and 4 bases at J; junction bases unmatched: 3. The germline CDR1 and CDR2 sequences are MNHEY and SMNVEV (reference sequence). CDR3 sequence reads: CASSFDRGIYGYTF. The CDR3, as DNA: TGTGCCAGCAGTTTCGACAGGGGGATCTATGGCTACACCTTC.